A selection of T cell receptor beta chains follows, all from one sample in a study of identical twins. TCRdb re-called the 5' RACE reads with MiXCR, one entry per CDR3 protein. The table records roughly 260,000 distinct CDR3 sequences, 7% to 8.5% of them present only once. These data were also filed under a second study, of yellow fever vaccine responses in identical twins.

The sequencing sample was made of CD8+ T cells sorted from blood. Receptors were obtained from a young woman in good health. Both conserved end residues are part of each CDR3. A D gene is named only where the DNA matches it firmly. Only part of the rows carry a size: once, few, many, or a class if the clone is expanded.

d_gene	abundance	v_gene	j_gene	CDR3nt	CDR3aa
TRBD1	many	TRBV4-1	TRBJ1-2	TGCGCCAGCAGCCCAAGGGACAGGGACAGCAACTATGGCTACACCTTC	CASSPRDRDSNYGYTF
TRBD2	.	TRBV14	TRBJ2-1	TGTGCCAGCAGCCAAGATAGCGGGCCCTACAATGAGCAGTTCTTC	CASSQDSGPYNEQFF
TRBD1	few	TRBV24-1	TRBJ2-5	TGTGCCACCGGTGAGGACAGGGCGGAGACCCAGTACTTC	CATGEDRAETQYF
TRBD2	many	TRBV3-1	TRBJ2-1	TGTGCCAGCAGCCGTCTCTGGACTAGCAATGAGCAGTTCTTC	CASSRLWTSNEQFF
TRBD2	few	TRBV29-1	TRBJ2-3	TGCAGCGGCCTGCCCAGCGGGGGGGGGTTAGCGGATACGCAGTATTTT	CSGLPSGGGLADTQYF
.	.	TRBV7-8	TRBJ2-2	TGTGCCAGCAGCTTAGTGGGGGGGCCCATGTTGAGCGGGGAGCTGTTTTTT	CASSLVGGPMLSGELFF
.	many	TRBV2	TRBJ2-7	TGTGCCAGCAGTGGAAGGACGGTCAACTACGAGCAGTACTTC	CASSGRTVNYEQYF
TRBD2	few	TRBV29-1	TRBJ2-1	TGCAGCGTTGAGCTAGCGGGAGGGCTCAATGAGCAGTTCTTC	CSVELAGGLNEQFF
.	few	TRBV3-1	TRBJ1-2	TGTGCCAGCAGCCAAAGTTTCAGTGGCTACACCTTC	CASSQSFSGYTF
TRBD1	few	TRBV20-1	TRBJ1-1	TGCAGTGCCCCTCCTCCCGGGACAGGGGATGAAGCTTTCTTT	CSAPPPGTGDEAFF
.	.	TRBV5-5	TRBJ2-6	TGTGCCAGCAGCTTGTCGCAGTCTTTCTCTGGGGCCAACGTCCTGACTTTC	CASSLSQSFSGANVLTF
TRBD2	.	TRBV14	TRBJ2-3	TGTGCCAGCAGCCAAGACACACGTAGCGGGAGCACAGATACGCAGTATTTT	CASSQDTRSGSTDTQYF
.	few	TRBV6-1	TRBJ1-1	TGTGCCAGCAGTGAGCGCCGGGAAGCGAACACTGAAGCTTTCTTT	CASSERREANTEAFF
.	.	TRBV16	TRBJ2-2	TGTGCCAGCAGCCAACATGGCACCGGGGAGCTGTTTTTT	CASSQHGTGELFF
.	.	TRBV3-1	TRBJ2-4	TGTGCCAGCAGCCAAGAGGTTGAGGGAAACATTCAGTACTTC	CASSQEVEGNIQYF